This passage covers 30 T cell receptor beta chains from one sample sequenced in a study of T cell responses to AZD1222 COVID-19 vaccine. Method: immunoSEQ multiplex PCR; TCRdb's copy keeps in-frame clones and lacks some. This sample has 150,000 to 200,000 clones, with more than 70% found just once. Sequencing was performed on peripheral blood, taken on day 0 of AZD1222 vaccination. All receptors come from an adult in good health.

The V gene is TRBV7-9, the J gene TRBJ1-2, with D possibly TRBD1 on 6 matching bases. The CDR3 is 13 residues long. CDR1 SEHNR and CDR2 FQNEAQ come from the germline V gene (reference sequence). With 4 bases removed from V and 4 bases from J, the gap between germline ends came to 10 bases. CDR3 DNA sequence: TGTGCCAGCAGCTCCGGACAGATCTATGGCTACACCTTC. Its protein is CASSSGQIYGYTF.

V and J are TRBV14 and TRBJ2-3; 9 positions match TRBD2. Trimming at V came to 6 bases and at J to 4 bases, leaving 17 bases not matched to a gene. CDR3 length: 18 residues. Germline V gives CDR1 SGHDN, CDR2 FVKESK. The CDR3 loop reads CASSSTPLTSGISDTQYF. In nucleotides, the CDR3 is TGTGCCAGCAGTTCCACCCCCCTGACTAGCGGAATTTCAGATACGCAGTATTTT. The variable domain in full, with the rest retrieved from reference TRBV14 and TRBJ2-3, is EAGVTQFPSHSVIEKGQTVTLRCDPISGHDNLYWYRRVMGKEIKFLLHFVKESKQDESGMPNNRFLAERTGGTYSTLKVQPAELEDSGVYFCASSSTPLTSGISDTQYFGPGTRLTVL.

The chain joins TRBV5-4 to TRBJ1-2; D call uncertain. The CDR3 extends over 13 amino acids. In germline, CDR1 is SGHNT, CDR2 YYREEE (reference sequence). V gave up 2 bases and J gave up 3 bases, with 8 bases separating them. The CDR3 spells CASSLLPDYGYTF. CDR3 in DNA: TGTGCCAGCAGCTTACTGCCAGACTATGGCTACACCTTC.

The rearrangement links TRBV28 to TRBJ2-2, with 8 bases matching TRBD1. This CDR3 is 17 amino acids long. V gave up 4 bases and J gave up 1 base; unmatched junction bases: 8. Germline CDR1 and CDR2: MDHEN and SYDVKM. CDR3 amino acids: CASSSPPRGLNTGELFF. CDR3 bases: TGTGCCAGCAGTTCCCCCCCCAGGGGGCTGAACACCGGGGAGCTGTTTTTT. Filled out from reference TRBV28 and TRBJ2-2, the complete variable domain reads DVKVTQSSRYLVKRTGEKVFLECVQDMDHENMFWYRQDPGLGLRLIYFSYDVKMKEKGDIPEGYSVSREKKERFSLILESASTNQTSMYLCASSSPPRGLNTGELFFGEGSRLTVL.

The table lists this clone with a few counts. The gene calls are TRBV28 and TRBJ2-7; D might be TRBD1 (6 bases). The germline V and J ends were trimmed by 5 bases and 2 bases, with 13 bases remaining between them. The CDR3 has 14 amino acids. Looked up from germline, CDR1 is MDHEN and CDR2 is SYDVKM. This CDR3 is CASSPRTEAYEQYF. The CDR3, as DNA: TGTGCCAGCAGTCCCAGGACAGAGGCCTACGAGCAGTACTTC.

The J gene is TRBJ1-1, the V gene TRBV28, with D perhaps matching TRBD1 (5 bases). The CDR3 is made up of 13 amino acids. V lost 6 bases, J lost 1 base, and 9 bases lay in between. The germline V gene encodes CDR1 MDHEN and CDR2 SYDVKM. This CDR3 is CASREGWNTEAFF. Here the CDR3 DNA reads TGTGCCAGCAGGGAGGGGTGGAACACTGAAGCTTTCTTT.

This CDR3 is CASSAPGTDLEKLFF. The CDR3, as DNA: TGTGCCAGCAGCGCCCCCGGGACAGATCTCGAAAAACTGTTTTTT. This sequence joins TRBV9 and TRBJ1-4, with TRBD1 matching over 7 bases. CDR3 length: 15 amino acids. Germline V CDR1 and CDR2: SGDLS, YYNGEE. V gave up 3 bases and J gave up 8 bases; unmatched junction bases: 10.

A few counts support this clone. The gene calls are TRBV6-5 and TRBJ2-3, with TRBD2 identical over 10 bases. Looked up from germline, CDR1 is MNHEY and CDR2 is SVGAGI. This CDR3 has 15 amino acids. The V segment lost 6 bases and the J segment 4 bases; nucleotides outside the gene matches: 7. The CDR3 bases are TGTGCCAGCAGGCCTCTAGCGGGAGATGCAGATACGCAGTATTTT. It encodes CASRPLAGDADTQYF.

The genes are TRBV27 and TRBJ2-5, with TRBD1 identical over 11 bases. Per the germline V gene, CDR1 is MNHEY and CDR2 is SMNVEV (reference sequence). The CDR3 is made up of 14 amino acids. The junction had 4 bases not matched to a gene; V was cut back by 6 bases and J by 4 bases. The DNA for the CDR3 is TGTGCCAGCAGACTGGGACAGGGGGGAGAGACCCAGTACTTC. Translation gives CASRLGQGGETQYF.

The chain links TRBV21-1 to TRBJ2-7; TRBD2, the table's D call, was not compared with the DNA. TRBV21-1 is a pseudogene locus. The length of the CDR3 is 16 residues. The CDR3 spells CARDPRRREAYYEQYF. The CDR3 nucleotides are TGTGCCAGGGATCCCAGGAGGCGGGAGGCTTACTACGAGCAGTACTTC.

The rearrangement joins TRBV6-2 or TRBV6-3 to TRBJ2-1; TRBD2 matches 8 bases. V was pared by 4 bases and J by 0 bases, with 5 bases of the junction left unmatched. The CDR3 has 16 residues. Germline V gene sequence: CDR1 MNHEY, CDR2 SVGEGT. The CDR3 spells CASSFPRGGSYNEQFF. CDR3 DNA sequence: TGTGCCAGCAGTTTCCCCCGGGGGGGCTCCTACAATGAGCAGTTCTTC.

This clone was observed once. V is TRBV11-2 and J is TRBJ1-2; weak D call: TRBD1 (5 bases). V was cut by 5 bases and J by 4 bases, with 14 bases left in between. The V gene's germline CDR1 is SGHAT and CDR2 FQNNGV. The CDR3 is 14 residues long. This CDR3 is CASSPQMGRYGYTF. DNA of the CDR3: TGTGCCAGCAGCCCCCAGATGGGACGCTATGGCTACACCTTC.

CDR3 nucleotide sequence: TGTGCCAGCAGCCCCACGTCGAGGGGTGAAAAACTGTTTTTT. Encoded protein: CASSPTSRGEKLFF. The chain recombines TRBV9 with TRBJ1-4; possible D gene TRBD1, 5 bases. Deletions cut 4 bases from V and 7 bases from J, with 14 bases between. The length of the CDR3 is 14 residues. Germline V gene data show CDR1 as SGDLS and CDR2 as YYNGEE.

This clone turned up a few times. The J gene is TRBJ1-4, the V gene TRBV5-1; a weak D match, TRBD1 (5 bases). Trimming took 5 bases from V and 7 from J, leaving 12 bases between them. The CDR3 extends over 13 amino acids. Germline V lookup: CDR1 SGHRS, CDR2 YFSETQ. The DNA of the CDR3 is TGCGCCAGCAGTGATTTGGGACTTGAAAAACTGTTTTTT. Translated: CASSDLGLEKLFF.

J is TRBJ2-7 and V is TRBV28; a possible D gene is TRBD1 (6 bases). V gave up 5 bases and J gave up 5 bases, with 10 bases separating them. This CDR3 spans 12 amino acids. Germline loops: CDR1 MDHEN, CDR2 SYDVKM. The CDR3 reads CASSRGTNEQYF. The CDR3 nucleotides read TGTGCCAGCAGTAGAGGGACAAACGAGCAGTACTTC. Together with reference TRBV28 and TRBJ2-7, the CDR3 gives the full variable domain: DVKVTQSSRYLVKRTGEKVFLECVQDMDHENMFWYRQDPGLGLRLIYFSYDVKMKEKGDIPEGYSVSREKKERFSLILESASTNQTSMYLCASSRGTNEQYFGPGTRLTVT.

The chain is built from TRBV5-1 and TRBJ1-3, with D tentatively TRBD1 (5 bases). With 0 bases removed from V and 0 bases from J, the gap between germline ends came to 13 bases. CDR3 length: 17 amino acids. The germline V gene encodes CDR1 SGHRS and CDR2 YFSETQ. The chain's CDR3 is CASSLGLMGGSGNTIYF. The CDR3, as DNA: TGCGCCAGCAGCTTGGGTCTTATGGGGGGCTCTGGAAACACCATATATTTT.

CDR3 sequence reads: CASSLRTENTEAFF. The DNA for the CDR3 is TGTGCCAGCAGCCTCCGGACAGAGAACACTGAAGCTTTCTTT. The chain joins TRBV6-5 to TRBJ1-1; D perhaps matches TRBD1 (6 bases). The CDR3 is 14 residues long. In germline, CDR1 is MNHEY, CDR2 SVGAGI. Trimming removed 6 bases at V and 1 base at J, with 12 bases between.

The chain joins TRBV28 to TRBJ2-7, with 13 nucleotides matching TRBD2. The CDR3 consists of 18 residues. Germline assignment: CDR1 MDHEN and CDR2 SYDVKM. The J segment lost 6 bases and the V segment lost 5 bases, leaving 16 bases of the junction unmatched. As DNA, the CDR3 is TGTGCCAGCAGTGAAAGTGGTGGACTAGCGGGGGTTTCTGGCGAGCAGTACTTC. Translated, it gives CASSESGGLAGVSGEQYF. Supplemented by reference TRBV28 and TRBJ2-7, the full variable domain reads DVKVTQSSRYLVKRTGEKVFLECVQDMDHENMFWYRQDPGLGLRLIYFSYDVKMKEKGDIPEGYSVSREKKERFSLILESASTNQTSMYLCASSESGGLAGVSGEQYFGPGTRLTVT.

The chain couples TRBV24-1 to TRBJ2-2, with D perhaps TRBD2 (5 bases). The ends were cut back, 10 bases at V and 1 base at J, with 9 bases in the middle. Per germline, CDR1 KGHDR and CDR2 SFDVKD. This CDR3 has 13 amino acids. The CDR3: CATGGVNTGELFF. In nucleotides, the CDR3 is TGTGCCACAGGAGGCGTGAACACCGGGGAGCTGTTTTTT.

This rearrangement joins TRBV28 to TRBJ2-5, with a possible D match to TRBD2 (5 bases). V was pared by 3 bases and J by 2 bases, with 13 bases between. The CDR3 extends over 15 amino acids. The germline CDR1 and CDR2 sequences are MDHEN and SYDVKM. The CDR3 loop reads CASSLARTFQETQYF. DNA of the CDR3: TGTGCCAGCAGTTTGGCCAGGACTTTTCAAGAGACCCAGTACTTC.

In its sample, this clone was seen once. The chain links TRBV2 to TRBJ2-1; 8 bases are shared with TRBD2. CDR3 size: 16 residues. Germline V gene lookup returns CDR1 SNHLY and CDR2 FYNNEI. The V and J ends lost 4 bases and 0 bases, in that order; junction bases with no gene match: 5. CDR3 sequence reads: CASSGLAGSSYNEQFF. In DNA, the CDR3 is TGTGCCAGCAGTGGTTTAGCGGGGAGCTCCTACAATGAGCAGTTCTTC.

This chain connects TRBV28 to TRBJ2-7, with 7 positions matching TRBD1. Germline values: CDR1 MDHEN, CDR2 SYDVKM. V lost 2 bases, J lost 3 bases, and 4 bases stayed unmatched. This CDR3 contains 14 residues. The CDR3 DNA is TGTGCCAGCAGTTTAGGGCCAGGGGGCTACGAGCAGTACTTC. Its translation: CASSLGPGGYEQYF.

The gene calls are TRBV5-4 and TRBJ2-6; TRBD2 aligns across 10 bases. Unmatched junction bases numbered 3, after V lost 1 base and J lost 2 bases. Germline CDR1 is SGHNT and CDR2 is YYREEE (reference sequence). The length of the CDR3 is 17 residues. CDR3 loop: CASSLLLAGAGANVLTF. DNA of the CDR3: TGTGCCAGCAGCTTGCTGCTAGCGGGAGCTGGGGCCAACGTCCTGACTTTC. Combining the CDR3 with reference TRBV5-4 and TRBJ2-6 gives the whole variable domain ETGVTQSPTHLIKTRGQQVTLRCSSQSGHNTVSWYQQALGQGPQFIFQYYREEENGRGNFPPRFSGLQFPNYSSELNVNALELDDSALYLCASSLLLAGAGANVLTFGAGSRLTVL.

The rearrangement joins TRBV18 to TRBJ2-7; D may be TRBD1 (6 bases). Trimming left V 6 bases short and J 3 bases short, with 12 bases between. CDR3 length equals 13 residues. Germline assignment: CDR1 KGHSH and CDR2 LQKENI. This CDR3 reads CASSSLGGYEQYF. CDR3 coding DNA: TGTGCCAGCTCGTCACTAGGGGGCTACGAGCAGTACTTC.

The chain employs TRBV5-8 and TRBJ2-7; the D is unclear. V was trimmed by 4 bases and J by 4 bases, leaving 12 bases between them. The CDR3 has 13 amino acids. Germline CDR1 reads SGHTS; CDR2 reads YDEGEE. The chain's CDR3 is CASSPQAVYEQYF. Written as DNA, the CDR3 is TGTGCCAGCAGCCCTCAGGCCGTATACGAGCAGTACTTC.

The rearrangement joins TRBV28 to TRBJ1-5; D is unclear. Germline lookup yields CDR1 MDHEN and CDR2 SYDVKM. CDR3 size: 11 residues. Trimming took 5 bases from V and 10 from J, leaving 9 bases between them. Written as DNA, the CDR3 is TGTGCCAGCAGTCACCTCCCACCCCAGCATTTT. Translated: CASSHLPPQHF.

This rearrangement joins TRBV4-3 to TRBJ1-3, with D unclear. The CDR3 is 16 residues long. Germline-derived CDR1 and CDR2 are LGHNA and YSLEER. V gave up 1 base and J gave up 1 base, with 11 bases separating them. CDR3 sequence: CASSQGFSRSGNTIYF. DNA of the CDR3: TGCGCCAGCAGCCAAGGCTTCTCAAGGTCTGGAAACACCATATATTTT.

The V call is TRBV30, the J call TRBJ1-1, with 8 nucleotides matching TRBD1. Trimming took 3 bases from V and 5 from J; bases not matched to a gene: 8. Germline V gene lookup returns CDR1 GTSNPN and CDR2 SVGIG (reference sequence). This CDR3 is built from 14 residues. The CDR3: CAWRPQGARTEAFF. CDR3 in DNA: TGTGCCTGGAGGCCCCAGGGGGCCCGGACTGAAGCTTTCTTT. Looking up the rest from reference TRBV30 and TRBJ1-1 gives the full variable domain: SQTIHQWPATLVQPVGSPLSLECTVEGTSNPNLYWYRQAAGRGLQLLFYSVGIGQISSEVPQNLSASRPQDRQFILSSKKLLLSDSGFYLCAWRPQGARTEAFFGQGTRLTVV.

With regard to this clone: Other DNA sequences in the sample encode the same CDR3. The CDR3 reads CSASDSSYEQYF. In nucleotides, the CDR3 is TGCAGCGCGTCGGACAGCTCCTACGAGCAGTACTTC. V is TRBV29-1 and J is TRBJ2-7, with D maybe TRBD1 (6 bases). The CDR3 spans 12 residues. V lost 7 bases to trimming and J lost 0 bases, with 10 bases between them. Germline assignment: CDR1 SQVTM and CDR2 ANQGSEA.

The rearrangement links TRBV28 to TRBJ1-5, with D unresolved. Trimming removed 6 bases at V and 7 bases at J, with 16 bases between. Germline V CDR1 and CDR2: MDHEN, SYDVKM. This CDR3 comprises 14 residues. In DNA form, the CDR3 reads TGTGCCAGCAGATCCACAACCAGCCTCCAGCCCCAGCATTTT. This translates into CASRSTTSLQPQHF. Full variable domain (remainder filled in from reference TRBV28 and TRBJ1-5): DVKVTQSSRYLVKRTGEKVFLECVQDMDHENMFWYRQDPGLGLRLIYFSYDVKMKEKGDIPEGYSVSREKKERFSLILESASTNQTSMYLCASRSTTSLQPQHFGDGTRLSIL.